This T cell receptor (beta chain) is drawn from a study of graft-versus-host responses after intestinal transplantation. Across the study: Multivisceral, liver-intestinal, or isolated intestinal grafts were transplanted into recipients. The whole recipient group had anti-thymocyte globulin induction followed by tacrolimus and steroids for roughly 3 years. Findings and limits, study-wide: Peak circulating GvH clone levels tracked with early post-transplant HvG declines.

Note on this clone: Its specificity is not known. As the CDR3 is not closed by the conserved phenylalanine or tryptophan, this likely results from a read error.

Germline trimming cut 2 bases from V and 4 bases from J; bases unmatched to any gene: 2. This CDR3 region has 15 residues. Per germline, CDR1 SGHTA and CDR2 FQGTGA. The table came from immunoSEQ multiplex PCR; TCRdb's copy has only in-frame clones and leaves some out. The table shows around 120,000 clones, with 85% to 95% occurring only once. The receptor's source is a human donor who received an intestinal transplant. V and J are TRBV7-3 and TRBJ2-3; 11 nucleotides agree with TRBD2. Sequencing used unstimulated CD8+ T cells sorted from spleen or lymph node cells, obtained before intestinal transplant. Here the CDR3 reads CASSLGTSGPDTQYL. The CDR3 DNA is TGTGCCAGCAGCTTAGGGACTAGCGGACCAGATACGCAGTATCTT.